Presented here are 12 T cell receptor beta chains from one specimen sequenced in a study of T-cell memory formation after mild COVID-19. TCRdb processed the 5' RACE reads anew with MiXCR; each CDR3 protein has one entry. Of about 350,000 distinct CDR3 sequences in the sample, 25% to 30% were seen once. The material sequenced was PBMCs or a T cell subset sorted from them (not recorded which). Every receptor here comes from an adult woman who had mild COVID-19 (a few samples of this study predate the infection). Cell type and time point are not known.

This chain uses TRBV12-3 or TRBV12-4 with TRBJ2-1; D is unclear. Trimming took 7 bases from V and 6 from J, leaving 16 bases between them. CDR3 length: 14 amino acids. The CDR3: CASTHLGVGNEQFF. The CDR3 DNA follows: TGTGCCAGCACCCACCTGGGTGTTGGCAATGAGCAGTTCTTC.

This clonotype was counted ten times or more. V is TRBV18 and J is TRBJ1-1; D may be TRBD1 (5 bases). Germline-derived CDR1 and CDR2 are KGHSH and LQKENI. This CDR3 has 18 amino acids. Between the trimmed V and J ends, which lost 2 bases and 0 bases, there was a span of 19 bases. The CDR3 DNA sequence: TGTGCCAGCTCACCATCAGGGACCTTCTCAACGGTGAACACTGAAGCTTTCTTT. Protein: CASSPSGTFSTVNTEAFF.

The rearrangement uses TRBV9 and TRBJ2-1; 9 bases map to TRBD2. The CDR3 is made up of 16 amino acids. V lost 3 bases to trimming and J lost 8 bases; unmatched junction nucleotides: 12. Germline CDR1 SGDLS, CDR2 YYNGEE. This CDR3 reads CASSDPRLAGVDEQFF. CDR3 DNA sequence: TGTGCCAGCAGCGACCCCCGATTAGCGGGAGTTGATGAGCAGTTCTTC.

DNA for the CDR3: TGTGCCAGCAGTCCCGGTTGGGGAACCAAAAACATTCAGTACTTC. Protein: CASSPGWGTKNIQYF. The chain is built from TRBV7-3 and TRBJ2-4; D gene uncertain. CDR3 length equals 15 residues. V was trimmed by 6 bases and J by 2 bases, leaving 14 bases between them. Per germline, CDR1 SGHTA and CDR2 FQGTGA.

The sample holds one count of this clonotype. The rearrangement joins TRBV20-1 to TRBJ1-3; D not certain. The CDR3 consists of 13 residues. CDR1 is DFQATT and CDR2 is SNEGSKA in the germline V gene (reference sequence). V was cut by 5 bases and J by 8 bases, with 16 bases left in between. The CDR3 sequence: CSAPLPPKDTIYF. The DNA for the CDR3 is TGCAGTGCTCCCTTACCCCCCAAGGACACCATATATTTT.

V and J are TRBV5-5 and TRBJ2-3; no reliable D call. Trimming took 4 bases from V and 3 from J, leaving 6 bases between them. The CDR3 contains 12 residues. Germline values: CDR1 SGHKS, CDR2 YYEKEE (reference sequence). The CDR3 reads CASSLQTDTQYF. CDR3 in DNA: TGTGCCAGCAGCCTGCAAACAGATACGCAGTATTTT.

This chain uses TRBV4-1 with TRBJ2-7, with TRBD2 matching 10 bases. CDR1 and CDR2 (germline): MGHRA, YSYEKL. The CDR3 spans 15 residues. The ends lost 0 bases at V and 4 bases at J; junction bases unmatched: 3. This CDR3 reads CASSQELAGTYEQYF. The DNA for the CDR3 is TGCGCCAGCAGCCAAGAACTAGCGGGGACGTACGAGCAGTACTTC.

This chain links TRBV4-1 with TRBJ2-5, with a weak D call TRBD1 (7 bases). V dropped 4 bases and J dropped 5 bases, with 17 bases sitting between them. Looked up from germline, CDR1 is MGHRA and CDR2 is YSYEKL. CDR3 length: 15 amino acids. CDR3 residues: CASSPGGDRVETQYF. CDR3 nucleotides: TGCGCCAGCAGCCCCGGGGGCGACAGGGTCGAGACCCAGTACTTC.

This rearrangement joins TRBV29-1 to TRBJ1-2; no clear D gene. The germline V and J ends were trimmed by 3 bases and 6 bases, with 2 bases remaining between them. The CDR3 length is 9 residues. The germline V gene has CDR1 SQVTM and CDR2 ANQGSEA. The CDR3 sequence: CSVEDGYTF. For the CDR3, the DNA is TGCAGCGTTGAGGATGGCTACACCTTC.

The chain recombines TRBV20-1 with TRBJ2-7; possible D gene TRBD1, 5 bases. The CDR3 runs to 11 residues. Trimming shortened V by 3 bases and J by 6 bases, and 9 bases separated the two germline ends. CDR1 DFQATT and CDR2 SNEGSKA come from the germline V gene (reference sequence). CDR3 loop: CSARGLSEQYF. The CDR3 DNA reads TGCAGTGCTAGGGGGCTCTCCGAGCAGTACTTC.

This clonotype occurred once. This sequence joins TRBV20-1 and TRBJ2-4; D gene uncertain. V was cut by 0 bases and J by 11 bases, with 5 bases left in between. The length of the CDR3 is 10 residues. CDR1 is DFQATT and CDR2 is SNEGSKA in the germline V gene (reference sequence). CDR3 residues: CSARDAVQYF. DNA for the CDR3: TGCAGTGCTAGAGATGCGGTTCAGTACTTC.

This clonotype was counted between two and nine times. In nucleotides, the CDR3 is TGTGCCAGCAGCCCCGGCGGTGAGGGCGGCGAGCAGTACTTC. This sequence encodes CASSPGGEGGEQYF. The V and J genes are TRBV11-2 and TRBJ2-7, with a weak D call TRBD2 (5 bases). This CDR3 comprises 14 residues. CDR1 is SGHAT and CDR2 is FQNNGV in the germline V gene. With 5 bases removed from V and 6 bases from J, the gap between germline ends came to 17 bases.